Following are 17 T cell receptor beta chains from one sample sequenced in a study of multiple sclerosis patients with progressive multifocal leukoencephalopathy. Repertoires were generated with immunoSEQ multiplex PCR, while TCRdb's copy carries only in-frame clones and drops some. Seen here are tens of thousands of clones, 90% observed once, and the top ten hold approximately 1.3%. Time point of the sample: about a year of natalizumab therapy. The input for sequencing was PBMCs, taken from a patient treated with natalizumab. Receptors originate from a human donor with multiple sclerosis.

The V call is TRBV15, the J call TRBJ1-6, with 9 nucleotides matching TRBD1. The CDR3 is 15 amino acids. Germline loops: CDR1 LNHNV, CDR2 YYDKDF (reference sequence). V shed 1 base, J shed 9 bases, and the junction held 4 bases outside the gene matches. DNA of the CDR3: TGTGCCACCAGCAGAGGGGGACAGGGTCTTTCACCCCTCCACTTT. The encoded protein is CATSRGGQGLSPLHF.

The V and J genes are TRBV5-8 and TRBJ1-1, with 9 bases matching TRBD1. The length of the CDR3 is 15 residues. Germline V gene sequence: CDR1 SGHTS, CDR2 YDEGEE. V shed 4 bases and J 9 bases; nucleotides not matched to a gene: 13. The CDR3 loop reads CASSISRDRDEKAFF. The DNA for the CDR3 is TGTGCCAGCAGCATATCTAGGGACAGGGATGAAAAAGCTTTCTTT.

The chain uses TRBV2 and TRBJ2-7; perhaps D is TRBD1 or TRBD2 (5 bases each). Germline CDR1 SNHLY, CDR2 FYNNEI. The germline V and J ends were trimmed by 4 bases and 4 bases, with 11 bases remaining between them. The CDR3 is 13 amino acids. CDR3 loop: CASSGDLWYEQYF. DNA of the CDR3: TGTGCCAGCAGTGGGGACCTCTGGTACGAGCAGTACTTC.

CDR3 residues: CASSQLRQVRRGVYTEAFF. CDR3 bases: TGTGCCAGCAGCCAGCTCCGACAAGTTAGGCGGGGGGTGTACACTGAAGCTTTCTTT. The J gene is TRBJ1-1, the V gene TRBV14; TRBD1 might be the D (5 bases). Germline-derived CDR1 and CDR2 are SGHDN and FVKESK. The CDR3 runs to 19 residues. Between the trimmed V and J ends, which lost 3 bases and 3 bases, there was a span of 26 bases.

The rearrangement joins TRBV7-2 to TRBJ2-1; D may be TRBD1 or TRBD2 (5 bases each). Germline V gene sequence: CDR1 SGHTA, CDR2 FQGNSA. The CDR3 totals 16 residues. Trimming removed 1 base from V and 0 bases from J, with 10 bases in between. The CDR3 nucleotides read TGTGCCAGCAGCTTAGATGGGGGTCGCTCCTACAATGAGCAGTTCTTC. It is translated as CASSLDGGRSYNEQFF.

The chain couples TRBV28 to TRBJ2-7; 10 bases map to TRBD1. The J segment lost 5 bases and the V segment lost 8 bases, leaving 6 bases of the junction unmatched. The CDR3 consists of 13 residues. Germline CDR1 MDHEN, CDR2 SYDVKM. CDR3 DNA sequence: TGTGCCAGCCGGGACAGGGGTTACAACGAGCAGTACTTC. Residues: CASRDRGYNEQYF.

The genes are TRBV11-1 and TRBJ1-6, with TRBD1 as a possible D gene (5 bases). This CDR3 has 15 residues. Trimming took off 5 bases at V and 11 bases at J, with 19 bases between the two ends. Germline CDR1 reads SGHAT; CDR2 reads FQDESV (reference sequence). This CDR3 reads CASSRRQGERAPLHF. The DNA of the CDR3 is TGTGCCAGCAGCCGCCGACAAGGGGAGCGGGCACCCCTCCACTTT.

The V call is TRBV19, the J call TRBJ1-1, with D possibly TRBD1 on 5 matching bases. The V end was cut by 1 base, the J end by 4 bases, with 13 bases between. Germline CDR1 LNHDA, CDR2 SQIVND (reference sequence). CDR3 length: 15 amino acids. The CDR3 sequence is CASSIGAGVSTEAFF. The CDR3 nucleotides read TGTGCCAGTAGTATAGGGGCGGGGGTCAGCACTGAAGCTTTCTTT.

The chain recombines TRBV10-1 with TRBJ2-2; D gene uncertain. Germline V gene sequence: CDR1 WNHNN, CDR2 SYGVQD (reference sequence). This CDR3 is built from 13 residues. Trimming shortened V by 4 bases and J by 2 bases, and 5 bases separated the two germline ends. The CDR3 reads CASSAANTGELFF. In DNA, the CDR3 is TGCGCCAGCAGTGCGGCCAACACCGGGGAGCTGTTTTTT.

V is TRBV6-5 and J is TRBJ1-2, with D unclear. The CDR3 length is 15 residues. The germline V gene encodes CDR1 MNHEY and CDR2 SVGAGI. The germline V and J ends were trimmed by 0 bases and 8 bases, with 16 bases remaining between them. The DNA of the CDR3 is TGTGCCAGCAGTTACTCGGGTGGTGACCCGCGGGGCTACACCTTC. Its protein product is CASSYSGGDPRGYTF.

The V and J genes are TRBV27 and TRBJ2-5; TRBD1 or TRBD2 may be the D gene (7 bases each). The J call may not be correct, given that the DNA end is closer to TRBJ2-7. CDR3 length equals 15 residues. CDR1 is MNHEY and CDR2 is SMNVEV in the germline V gene (reference sequence). The CDR3 loop is CASSASGGAPYEQYF. CDR3 DNA sequence: TGTGCCAGCAGTGCTTCAGGGGGGGCGCCTTACGAGCAGTACTTC.

The V call is TRBV7-2, the J call TRBJ2-1; D gene ambiguous. V lost 2 bases and J lost 9, with 5 bases in between. This CDR3 has 11 residues. Germline V gene lookup returns CDR1 SGHTA and CDR2 FQGNSA. CDR3 protein: CASSLKSEQFF. DNA for the CDR3: TGTGCCAGCAGCTTAAAGTCTGAGCAGTTCTTC.

The rearrangement joins TRBV30 to TRBJ2-5, with D possibly matching TRBD2 (5 bases). Deletions cut 0 bases from V and 4 bases from J, with 12 bases between. Germline CDR1 GTSNPN, CDR2 SVGIG (reference sequence). CDR3 length equals 14 residues. CDR3 sequence: CAWSVRSGGETQYF. For the CDR3, the DNA is TGTGCCTGGAGTGTACGTTCTGGAGGAGAGACCCAGTACTTC.

The rearrangement uses TRBV5-5 and TRBJ1-2; D call uncertain. The V and J ends lost 4 bases and 2 bases respectively, with 9 bases between them. This CDR3 region has 13 residues. Looked up from germline, CDR1 is SGHKS and CDR2 is YYEKEE (reference sequence). The CDR3 nucleotides are TGTGCCAGCAGCACGCCGGTGAACTATGGCTACACCTTC. Amino acids: CASSTPVNYGYTF.

This chain connects TRBV18 to TRBJ1-2; no firm D call. CDR1 and CDR2 from the germline V gene are KGHSH and LQKENI. The V end was cut by 8 bases, the J end by 2 bases, with 12 bases between. This CDR3 spans 13 amino acids. In nucleotides, the CDR3 is TGTGCCAGCGCCGAACAGCGGAACTATGGCTACACCTTC. As protein: CASAEQRNYGYTF.

The chain recombines TRBV4-1 with TRBJ2-2; 8 bases are shared with TRBD2. Germline assignment: CDR1 MGHRA and CDR2 YSYEKL. The trim removed 4 bases at V and 6 bases at J, leaving 10 bases unmatched. The CDR3 length is 16 residues. CDR3 DNA sequence: TGCGCCAGCAGCCCAACGGGACTAGGAGGTTCCGGGGAGCTGTTTTTT. Translated, it gives CASSPTGLGGSGELFF.

CDR3 bases: TGTGCCAGCAGCTTGGACAGGGCTGCTGAGCAGTTCTTC. It is translated as CASSLDRAAEQFF. The chain employs TRBV5-4 and TRBJ2-1; the D gene is possibly TRBD1 (6 bases). V lost 0 bases, J lost 9 bases, and 10 bases lay in between. The CDR3 is made up of 13 amino acids. Looked up from germline, CDR1 is SGHNT and CDR2 is YYREEE (reference sequence).